The entry that follows covers one TCR beta chain sequence. The source of the sample is a study of cytomegalovirus exposure and HLA in healthy donors. Study information: Early released data had 65 million to 100 million unique TCRs, all coming from HLA-typed donors.

In the PCR, 60 Vbeta and 13 Jbeta primers were used. The assay was immunoSEQ multiplex PCR, and TCRdb's table has in-frame clones only and misses some. Among more than 75,000 clones listed, approximately 69% were seen once. This CDR3 has 14 amino acids. The V and J ends lost 2 bases and 9 bases respectively, with 12 bases between them. The V gene's germline CDR1 is SGHDT and CDR2 YYEEEE. The chain joins TRBV5-6 to TRBJ1-6, with TRBD1 as a possible D gene (5 bases). The receptor was isolated from a man aged 35 to 55 in good health and CMV-seropositive. Sequenced: PBMCs. The CDR3 bases are TGTGCCAGCAGCTTACCGGGGGAGTCTTCACCCCTCCACTTT. Protein sequence: CASSLPGESSPLHF. Full variable domain (missing parts from reference TRBV5-6 and TRBJ1-6): DAGVTQSPTHLIKTRGQQVTLRCSPKSGHDTVSWYQQALGQGPQFIFQYYEEEERQRGNFPDRFSGHQFPNYSSELNVNALLLGDSALYLCASSLPGESSPLHFGNGTRLTVT.